The rows below give T cell receptor beta chains drawn from one sample of a study of blood T cell repertoires in COVID-19. Repertoires were generated with immunoSEQ multiplex PCR, while TCRdb's copy carries only in-frame clones and drops some. The sample shows some 150,000 clones, about 84% of them seen only once. The material sequenced was peripheral blood. Source of these receptors: a woman of 80 years or more in a cohort sampled during active or convalescent COVID-19. CDR3s include the opening cysteine and the closing phenylalanine or tryptophan. A D gene is named only where the DNA matches it firmly. For some rows the clone size is stated as once, few or many, or as a class when expanded; others skip it.

TRBV18	NA	TRBJ1-1	NA	TGTGCCAGCTCACCGGGCCAACGGGAGCTTGAAGCTTTCTTT	CASSPGQRELEAFF
TRBV5-5	NA	TRBJ2-4	NA	TGTGCCAGCAGCTTGGGGGGCTACAGGAATTATCTCAAAAACATTCAGTACTTC	CASSLGGYRNYLKNIQYF
TRBV2	TRBD2	TRBJ2-5	NA	TGTGCCAGCACTTCCCTCCGGGAGGGGACCCAGTACTTC	CASTSLREGTQYF
TRBV2	TRBD1	TRBJ1-1	NA	TGTGCCAGCTTACAGGGGTGGGACACTGAAGCTTTCTTT	CASLQGWDTEAFF
TRBV20-1	NA	TRBJ1-2	NA	TGCAGTGCCCTAACGAACTATGGCTACACCTTC	CSALTNYGYTF
TRBV12-3/TRBV12-4	NA	TRBJ1-1	NA	TGTGCCAGCAGTTTGGGGCCTGCCCGAGCTTTCTTT	CASSLGPARAFF
TRBV7-2	NA	TRBJ2-1	NA	TGTGCCAGCAGCTTGGGACACCAGCAGTTCTTC	CASSLGHQQFF
TRBV27	TRBD2	TRBJ2-2	NA	TGTGCCAGTAGTCACTGGCGGGGGACCCCCGGGGAGCTGTTTTTT	CASSHWRGTPGELFF
TRBV4-3	NA	TRBJ1-5	NA	TGCGCCAGCAGCCGTCTAGTGGACAGCCTAAGCAATCAGCCCCAGCATTTT	CASSRLVDSLSNQPQHF
TRBV3-1/TRBV3-2	NA	TRBJ2-1	NA	TGTGCCAGCAGCCATCTAACCTACAATGAGCAGTTCTTC	CASSHLTYNEQFF
TRBV6-5	NA	TRBJ1-2	once	TGTGCCAGCACCAACCCTCAGCGGCATTATGGCTACACCTTC	CASTNPQRHYGYTF
TRBV7-6	NA	TRBJ2-7	NA	TGTGCCAGCAGCTTAGGAGCTTTTAGTTACGAGCAGTACTTC	CASSLGAFSYEQYF
TRBV7-2	NA	TRBJ1-4	NA	TGTGCCAGCAGCTCGGACTTTGGGTTTGAAAAACTGTTTTTT	CASSSDFGFEKLFF
TRBV16	NA	TRBJ1-1	NA	TGTGCCAGCAGCCCACCCGGGAGAATTGGGACTGAAGCTTTCTTT	CASSPPGRIGTEAFF
TRBV9	NA	TRBJ2-3	NA	TGTGCCAGCAGCGTAGACGAGGCAGATACGCAGTATTTT	CASSVDEADTQYF
TRBV11-3	TRBD1	TRBJ1-2	NA	TGTGGCCGGGACAGGGGTTCTCATGGCTACACCTTC	CGRDRGSHGYTF
TRBV18	NA	TRBJ1-4	NA	TGTGCCAGCTCACCACCACAGGGTGCTAATGAAAAACTGTTTTTT	CASSPPQGANEKLFF
TRBV29-1	TRBD1	TRBJ2-7	NA	TGCAGCGGCAAGACAGGGTCAGGCTCCGAGCAGTACTTC	CSGKTGSGSEQYF
TRBV7-2	TRBD1	TRBJ1-1	NA	TGTGCCAGCAGCTACAGGGGGAGAACTGAAGCTTTCTTT	CASSYRGRTEAFF